This entry concerns a single T cell receptor beta chain. The antigen it binds to is not known. The sample holds no much larger clone one base away, and base qualities are not on file. The source of the sample is a study of blood T cell repertoires in COVID-19 (TCRdb year 2020). In the study overall: Collaborator samples came from the United States, Italy and Spain and covered acute and convalescent phases of COVID-19. Where available, HLA class I and class II types were obtained from metadata supplied by the sample provider rather than from assay-based typing. The material from the prospective study consisted of cDNA or gDNA derived from T cells, B-cell-depleted T cells, or PBMCs. The samples were drawn from two sources: the first 160 participants of the ongoing ImmuneRACE study, and 950 to 1,500 subjects contributed by 6 global collaborators. The repertoires were released in a freely available public database intended as a resource for research on the immune response to SARS-CoV-2. Subjects who had been exposed to COVID-19, were actively infected with it, or had recovered from it provided the deeply sampled blood TCRbeta repertoires that made up the dataset. Nearly every sample came with metadata listing a de-identified subject ID, COVID-19 status, age in years and sex. Study-level results and caveats: The amount of clinical and demographic metadata varied by source and participant and was provided uncurated.

Collaborating institutions collected whole blood in K2EDTA tubes following their own protocols. For TCRbeta analysis, collaborators shipped samples as frozen whole blood, isolated PBMCs, or DNA extracted from either of those sample types. The immunoSEQ Assay, a bias-controlled multiplex PCR, was used to amplify TCRbeta CDR3 regions from genomic DNA. The study's processing was this. Within the assay, amplification of reference gene primers was used to estimate how many nucleated cells each sample contained. To quantify the absolute abundance of each unique TCRbeta CDR3 rearrangement, sequence reads were collapsed and filtered. For each sample, productive Simpson clonality was calculated as the square root of Simpson's diversity index over productive rearrangements. The clones in this table, taken by TCRdb from immuneACCESS, are in-frame only. Not every clone is retained; where verified, under half of the shortfall comes from an unresolved V gene, and the cause of the rest is unknown. V and J calls and clone size come straight from that table; D and trimming were deduced from the DNA. In all, the sample holds 30,000 to 35,000 clones, and roughly 74% of those were seen once. 14% to 15% of the sample is held by the ten biggest clonotypes.

The sequencing input was peripheral blood. The TCR originated in a man older than 75 with active or convalescent COVID-19.

The DNA sequence is as follows: TGTGCCAGTAGCCGCTACAGGGGTTATAGCAATCAGCCCCAGCATTTT. The translation is CASSRYRGYSNQPQHF. The V and J segments used are TRBV19 and TRBJ1-5; 7 middle bases align to TRBD1. CDR1 and CDR2, per the germline V gene (reference sequence), are LNHDA and SQIVND. Its CDR3 holds 16 amino acids, cysteine through phenylalanine. This entry keeps only the CDR3 DNA: 48 bases, framed from base 1. Clipping removes 6 bases from V and 0 bases from J, with 8 as the unmatched junction base count. With the rest looked up from the reference TRBV19 and TRBJ1-5 genes rather than sequenced, the full variable domain is DGGITQSPKYLFRKEGQNVTLSCEQNLNHDAMYWYRQDPGQGLRLIYYSQIVNDFQKGDIAEGYSVSREKKESFPLTVTSAQKNPTAFYLCASSRYRGYSNQPQHFGDGTRLSIL.